This T cell receptor (beta chain) is from a study of regulatory T cells in long-lasting Graves disease. Indicated time point: newly diagnosed GD, antithyroid drugs for less than 3 months. The TCR library was prepared using RNA isolated from PBMCs. Looked up from germline, CDR1 is SGDLS and CDR2 is YYNGEE. Trimming took 2 bases from V and 0 from J; bases not matched to a gene: 4. This CDR3 region has 16 residues. This clonotype was observed a few times. Building the TCR beta libraries relied on iRepertoire HTBI primers, and CDR3 regions underwent Arm-PCR. From the multiplex PCR reads, TCRdb called clonotypes with MiXCR, one entry per CDR3 protein. In the table there are roughly 560,000 distinct CDR3 sequences, roughly 15% of which are singletons. The same specimen was also included in a second study, on T cells in Graves' hyperthyroidism and ophthalmopathy. That study adds: Using the HTBI primer set, a first-round RT-PCR was run on the TCR CDR3.

The sample consisted of peripheral blood mononuclear cells (PBMCs), taken at new diagnosis, from a patient treated with antithyroid drugs. The sequence was obtained from a woman aged 35-65 years with Graves disease. This sequence joins TRBV9 and TRBJ2-2; 7 nucleotides line up with TRBD2. The CDR3 sequence is CASSVVAGANTGELFF. The CDR3 bases are TGTGCCAGCAGCGTGGTAGCGGGCGCGAACACCGGGGAGCTGTTTTTT.